The source of this T cell receptor (beta chain) is a study of shared clonotypes between healthy human individuals (dated by TCRdb to the early 2020s). Looking at the study overall: A couple of women and a few men aged 18 to 49 years were included in the cohort. To estimate repertoire size and how much clonotypes are shared between individuals, the study performed deep sequencing of blood TCR repertoires from roughly five healthy adults. Leukapheresis yielded between about 0.9 and 9.5 billion PBMCs per donor. For each donor, three plates each were used for CD4 naive and CD4 memory, two plates were used for CD8 naive, and one plate was used for CD8 memory. To increase sequencing depth and limit assay-specific biases, different laboratories used diverse techniques to prepare libraries and sequence TCR repertoires. What the study reported, not specific to this receptor: Sampling was restricted to blood, and TCR repertoires in tissue are likely to differ from TCR repertoires in blood. Across a few donors, 4.5% to 6.5% of naive CD4, around 3.5% of naive CD8, 2% to 2.5% of memory CD4, and roughly 0.41% of memory CD8 clonotypes were shared. Naive subsets generally had larger estimated clonotype richness than memory subsets did. Clonotypes shared by all four sorted-subset donors showed higher generation probabilities than non-shared clonotypes. Pairwise subsampling led to the expectation that sequencing depth would affect the degree of clonotype sharing among donors. Incomplete sequencing was indicated by rarefaction of sorted-subset datasets, despite the large sequencing depth. The small number of donors limited the genetic and exposure-history diversity represented.

The CDR3 holds 16 amino acids from the cysteine to the phenylalanine. Only the CDR3 region is kept as DNA, spanning 48 bases read in frame from base 1. The germline V gene specifies SGHAT as CDR1 and FQNNGV as CDR2. V drops 1 base and J drops 6 bases, leaving 15 bases in between. Using the deep immunoSEQ assay, multiplex PCR amplified TCR CDR3 regions from genomic DNA. Extracted genomic DNA from each cell subset was distributed evenly across all wells of several immunoSEQ 96-well plates, and each plate was treated as a replicate. For sorted subsets, about 220 ng of genomic DNA, equivalent to around 31,000 T cell genomes, went into each replicate PCR. The purified libraries were quantified using a Qubit 3.0 fluorometer, sized with a Bioanalyzer 2100, and then quantified again using the KAPA Library Quantification kit. Every immunoSEQ 96-well plate was sequenced on a dedicated single-read 150-cycle Illumina NextSeq 550 flow cell. The paper's processing steps were these. Because only junctional sequences without quality scores were contained in the immunoSEQ output, filtering matching that applied to full-length reads could not be performed. To assign V/J genes and CDR3, sequences were annotated using PyIR, a Python wrapper for IgBLAST v1.9, with IMGT germline references. Reads with weak V/J assignments (E-value above 1e-6), missing CDR3, stop codons, out-of-frame junctions, or ambiguous translated residues were removed. V3J clonotypes were defined by identical inferred V gene, J gene, and CDR3 amino acid sequence. The percentage overlap between two repertoires was calculated by dividing the number of shared unique clonotypes by the size of the smaller repertoire. Three approaches were used to assess repertoire richness: RTK rarefaction, the Chao1 estimator, and Recon v2.1 estimates of unobserved clonotypes. For all TCRbeta clonotypes obtained by the gDNA method from a few donors, generation probabilities were computed with OLGA. TCRdb retrieved this table from immuneACCESS and kept in-frame rearrangements only. Not all clones are present; in checked studies, unresolved V genes account for under half, and no reason is known for the remainder. V and J calls and clone size are as listed in that table; D and trimming were resolved from the DNA. Recorded for this sample are about 1 million clones; under 80% of them occurred a single time. About 1.5% of the sample is in the top ten clones.

The donors were healthy, HIV-negative adults with no recently reported acute infections or vaccinations. Every donor was a Caucasian adult residing in Nashville, Tennessee, USA. Magnetic negative selection was used to enrich CD4+ T cells, after which naive cells were positively selected on CD45RA and the negative fraction became the memory subset. Blood was collected by leukapheresis, and PBMCs were isolated by Ficoll-Histopaque density gradient centrifugation and then cryopreserved in liquid nitrogen vapor phase. Purity and quantity of every magnetically sorted T cell population were checked by analytical flow cytometry. Each sorted fraction had its genomic DNA isolated and then quantified by UV absorbance on a Nanodrop 2000c. In the case of this clone: What antigen it recognizes has not been identified. No clone much larger than this one lies a single base away; base qualities are absent.

The TCR comes from a man between 18 and 29 years old in good health. This chain joins TRBV11-2 to TRBJ2-2; matching of 7 bases hints at TRBD1 as the D gene. The material sequenced was memory CD4+ T cells sorted from blood. Per the publication, the cell subset or site label means: CD45RA-negative fraction. Here the CDR3 is given as CASSLATGTAAGELFF. The bases read TGTGCCAGCAGCTTAGCGACAGGGACTGCCGCCGGGGAGCTGTTTTTT.